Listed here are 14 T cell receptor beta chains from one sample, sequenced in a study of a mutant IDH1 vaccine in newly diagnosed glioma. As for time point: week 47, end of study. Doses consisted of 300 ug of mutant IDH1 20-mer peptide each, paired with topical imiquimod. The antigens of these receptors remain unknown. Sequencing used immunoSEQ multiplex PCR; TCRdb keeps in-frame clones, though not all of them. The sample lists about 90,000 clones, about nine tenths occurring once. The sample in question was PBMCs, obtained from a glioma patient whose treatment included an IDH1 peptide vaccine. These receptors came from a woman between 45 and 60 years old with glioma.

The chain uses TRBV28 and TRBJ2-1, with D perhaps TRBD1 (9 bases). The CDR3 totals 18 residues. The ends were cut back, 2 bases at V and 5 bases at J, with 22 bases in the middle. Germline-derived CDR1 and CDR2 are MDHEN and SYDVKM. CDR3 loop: CASSLKGGRTGVNNEQFF. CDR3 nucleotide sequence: TGTGCCAGCAGTTTAAAGGGCGGGAGGACAGGGGTAAACAATGAGCAGTTCTTC. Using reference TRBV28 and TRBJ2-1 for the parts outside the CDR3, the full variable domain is DVKVTQSSRYLVKRTGEKVFLECVQDMDHENMFWYRQDPGLGLRLIYFSYDVKMKEKGDIPEGYSVSREKKERFSLILESASTNQTSMYLCASSLKGGRTGVNNEQFFGPGTRLTVL.

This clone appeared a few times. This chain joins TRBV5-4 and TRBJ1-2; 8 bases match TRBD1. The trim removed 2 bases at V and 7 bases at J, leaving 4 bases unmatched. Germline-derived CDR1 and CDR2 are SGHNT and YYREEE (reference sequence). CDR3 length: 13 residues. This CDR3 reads CASSFWQGAGYTF. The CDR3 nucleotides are TGTGCCAGCAGCTTTTGGCAGGGGGCTGGCTACACCTTC.

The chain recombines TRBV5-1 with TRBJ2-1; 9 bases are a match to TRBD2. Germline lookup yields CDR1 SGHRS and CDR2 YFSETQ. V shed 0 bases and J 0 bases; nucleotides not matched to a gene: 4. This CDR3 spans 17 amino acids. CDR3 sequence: CASSLAPSGVSYNEQFF. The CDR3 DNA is TGCGCCAGCAGCTTGGCCCCTAGCGGGGTCTCCTACAATGAGCAGTTCTTC.

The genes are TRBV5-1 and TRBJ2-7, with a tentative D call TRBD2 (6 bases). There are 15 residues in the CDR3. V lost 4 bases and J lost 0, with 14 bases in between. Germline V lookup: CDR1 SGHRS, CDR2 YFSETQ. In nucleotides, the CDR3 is TGCGCCAGCAGCCCCTTAGCGGAGAGCTCCTACGAGCAGTACTTC. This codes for CASSPLAESSYEQYF.

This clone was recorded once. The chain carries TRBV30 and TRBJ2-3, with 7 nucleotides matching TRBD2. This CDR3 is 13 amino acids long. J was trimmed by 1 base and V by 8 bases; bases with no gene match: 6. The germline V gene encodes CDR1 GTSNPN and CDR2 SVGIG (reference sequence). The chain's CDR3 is CAARDYRTDTQYF. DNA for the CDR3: TGTGCCGCCCGGGACTACCGCACAGATACGCAGTATTTT.

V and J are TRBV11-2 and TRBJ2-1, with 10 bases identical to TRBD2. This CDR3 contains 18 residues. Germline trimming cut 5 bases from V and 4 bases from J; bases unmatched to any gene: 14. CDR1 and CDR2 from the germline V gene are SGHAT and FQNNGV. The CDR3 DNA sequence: TGTGCCAGCAGCCACGGGGGGACTAGCGCCTCCGGGTACAATGAGCAGTTCTTC. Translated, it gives CASSHGGTSASGYNEQFF.

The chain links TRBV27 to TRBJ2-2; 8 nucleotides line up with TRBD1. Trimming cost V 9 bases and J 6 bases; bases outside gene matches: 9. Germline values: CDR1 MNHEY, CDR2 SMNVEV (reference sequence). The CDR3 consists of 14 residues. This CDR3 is CASRQGILAGELFF. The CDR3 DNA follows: TGTGCCAGTCGACAGGGGATTCTCGCCGGGGAGCTGTTTTTT.

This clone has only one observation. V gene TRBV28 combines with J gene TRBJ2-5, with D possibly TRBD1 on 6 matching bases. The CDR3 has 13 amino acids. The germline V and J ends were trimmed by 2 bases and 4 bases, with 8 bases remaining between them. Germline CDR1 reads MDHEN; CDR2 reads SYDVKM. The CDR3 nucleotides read TGTGCCAGCAGTTTAGAAGGGGGAGAGACCCAGTACTTC. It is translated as CASSLEGGETQYF.

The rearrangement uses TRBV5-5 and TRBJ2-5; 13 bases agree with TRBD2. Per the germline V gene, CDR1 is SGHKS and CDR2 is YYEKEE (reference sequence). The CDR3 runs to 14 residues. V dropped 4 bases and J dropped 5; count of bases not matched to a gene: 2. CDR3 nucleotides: TGTGCCAGCAGCACGGGACTAGCGGGGGAGACCCAGTACTTC. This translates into CASSTGLAGETQYF.

The CDR3 spells CASRGVSTDNEQFF. For the CDR3, the DNA is TGCGCCAGCAGGGGGGTTAGTACCGACAATGAGCAGTTCTTC. This rearrangement joins TRBV5-1 to TRBJ2-1; D could derive from TRBD1 or TRBD2 (5 bases each). The germline CDR1 and CDR2 sequences are SGHRS and YFSETQ. This CDR3 is 14 amino acids long. Trimming left V 5 bases short and J 5 bases short, with 14 bases between.

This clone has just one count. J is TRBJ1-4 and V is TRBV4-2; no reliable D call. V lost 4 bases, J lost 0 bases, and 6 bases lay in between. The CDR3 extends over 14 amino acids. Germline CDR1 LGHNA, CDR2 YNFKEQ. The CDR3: CASSRSATNEKLFF. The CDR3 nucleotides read TGTGCCAGCAGCCGGAGTGCAACTAATGAAAAACTGTTTTTT.

CDR3 DNA: TGTGCCAGCAGTCCACCGGGACAGGGGCACGAGCAGTACTTC. Protein sequence: CASSPPGQGHEQYF. The V call is TRBV9, the J call TRBJ2-7, with 10 bases aligning to TRBD1. Germline values: CDR1 SGDLS, CDR2 YYNGEE. The CDR3 totals 14 residues. V trimming: 5 bases; J trimming: 5 bases; junction bases outside the gene matches: 7.

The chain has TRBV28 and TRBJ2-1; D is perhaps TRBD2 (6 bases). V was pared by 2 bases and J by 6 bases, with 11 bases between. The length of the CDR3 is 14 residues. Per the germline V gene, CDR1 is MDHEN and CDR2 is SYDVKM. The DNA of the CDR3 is TGTGCCAGCAGTTTACTGGCGGGGCCCAATGAGCAGTTCTTC. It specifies CASSLLAGPNEQFF.

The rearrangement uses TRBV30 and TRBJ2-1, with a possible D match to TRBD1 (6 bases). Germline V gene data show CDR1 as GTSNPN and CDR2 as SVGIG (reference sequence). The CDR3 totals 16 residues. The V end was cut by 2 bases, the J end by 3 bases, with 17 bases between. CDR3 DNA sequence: TGTGCCTGGAGTAGGGCTACAGGGAGTAGCTACAATGAGCAGTTCTTC. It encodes CAWSRATGSSYNEQFF.